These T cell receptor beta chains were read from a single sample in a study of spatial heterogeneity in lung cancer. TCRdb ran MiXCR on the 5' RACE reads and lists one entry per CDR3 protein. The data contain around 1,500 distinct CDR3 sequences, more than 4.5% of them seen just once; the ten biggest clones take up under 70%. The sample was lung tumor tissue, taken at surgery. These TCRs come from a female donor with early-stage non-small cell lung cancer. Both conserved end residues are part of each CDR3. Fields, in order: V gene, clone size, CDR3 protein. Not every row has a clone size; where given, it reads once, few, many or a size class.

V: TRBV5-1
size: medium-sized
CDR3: CASSFGAGGPGEQFF

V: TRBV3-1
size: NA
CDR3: CASSPLGTEAFF

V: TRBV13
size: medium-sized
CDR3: CASSPGGHTGYNSPLHF

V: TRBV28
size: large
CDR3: CASSLYAPGQGGSYNEQFF

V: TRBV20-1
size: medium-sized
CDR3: CSATVPLAFEDNEQFF

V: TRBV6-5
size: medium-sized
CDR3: CASKSVGETQYF

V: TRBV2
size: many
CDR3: CASMRRGGTGELFF

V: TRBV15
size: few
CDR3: CASWAGTQNTEAFF

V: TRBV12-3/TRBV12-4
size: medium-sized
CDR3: CASSSTQGASSYNEQFF

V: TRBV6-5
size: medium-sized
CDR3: CASSSLSLAGGGTQYF

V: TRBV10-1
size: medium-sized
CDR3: CASSDGMNTEAFF

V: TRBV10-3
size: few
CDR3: CAIIRQGARGYNEQFF

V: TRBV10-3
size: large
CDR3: CAISASVLTEAFF

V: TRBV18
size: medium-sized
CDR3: CASSPDRDRDTEAFF

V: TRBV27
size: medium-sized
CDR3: CASSSLPGGSGANVLTF

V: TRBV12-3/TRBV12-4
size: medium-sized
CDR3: CASRLSGNTIYF

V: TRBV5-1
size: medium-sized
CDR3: CASSSQGEGTGELFF

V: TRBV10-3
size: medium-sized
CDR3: CAIAFGGIRNGYTF

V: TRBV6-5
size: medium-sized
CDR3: CATQRTDTQYF

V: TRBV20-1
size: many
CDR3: CSADRGDYTF

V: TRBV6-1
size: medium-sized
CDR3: CASSGGPQRAYEQYF

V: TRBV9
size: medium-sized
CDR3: CASSPEGMTGVQYF

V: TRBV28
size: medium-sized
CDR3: CASSLGEGIQYF

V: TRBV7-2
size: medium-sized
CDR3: CASSFTQGNGYTF

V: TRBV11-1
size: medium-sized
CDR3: CASSSGPIYRNEQFF

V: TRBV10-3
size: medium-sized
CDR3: CAISPRTSGGTDTQYF

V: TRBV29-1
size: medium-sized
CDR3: CSVATGTGDQPQHF

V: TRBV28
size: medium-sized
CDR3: CASSFTPGGASKNIQYF

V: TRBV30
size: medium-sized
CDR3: CAWSRDLGTEAFF

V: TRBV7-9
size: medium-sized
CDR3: CASSLRQGQGGTEAFF

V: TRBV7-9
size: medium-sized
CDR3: CASSLALAESYEQYF

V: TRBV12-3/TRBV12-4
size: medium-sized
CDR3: CASSSNVLTF

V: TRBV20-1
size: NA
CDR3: CSVGTNYGYTF

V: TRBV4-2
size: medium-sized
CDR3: CASSQVPQGSPETQYF

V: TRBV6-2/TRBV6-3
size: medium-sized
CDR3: CASTKDKSYGYTF

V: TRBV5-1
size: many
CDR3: CASRTSQETQYF

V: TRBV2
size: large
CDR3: CASGAGTGGGETQYF

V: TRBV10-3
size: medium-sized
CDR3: CAISESMAGERYNEQFF

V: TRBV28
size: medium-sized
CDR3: CATHRATNEKLFF

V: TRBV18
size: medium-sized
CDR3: CASSPTATNEKLFF

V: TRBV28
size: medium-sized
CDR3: CASSLNTANTGELFF